This TCR beta chain emerged from a study of OX40 agonist ivuxolimab in advanced cancers. For context, the study as a whole: The costimulatory receptor OX40 (CD134) was targeted by ivuxolimab, a fully human IgG2 agonistic monoclonal antibody. The monotherapy dose-escalation portion (N ≈ 57 patients) of the phase I ivuxolimab trial is reported in the paper. Partial responses occurred in three dose-escalation patients: two with cutaneous melanoma and one with hepatocellular carcinoma. The point of sequencing TCRbeta in the periphery was to test whether ivuxolimab changed TCR sequence diversity and drove clonal T-cell expansion. Intravenous ivuxolimab was administered to patients every 2 weeks at six dose levels: 0.01, 0.1, 0.3, 1.5, 3 and 10 mg/kg. Of the approximately 50 patients in dose escalation, about 20 had hepatocellular carcinoma, about 15 had melanoma, 9 had renal cell carcinoma and 9 had head and neck cancer. In the dose-escalation cohort, 65% to 85% of patients were male, and the mean age was roughly 56 years with a range of roughly 20 to 85. Prior anti-PD-1, anti-PD-L1 or anti-CTLA-4 therapy was permitted, and checkpoint inhibitors had been received by roughly two fifths of dose-escalation patients. What the research found in general, with its limitations: The antigen specificity of the peripheral T cells that underwent clonal expansion was not determined. Low levels of normalized T-cell clonal expansion were also seen in some nonresponding patients. In the 0.1-3.0 mg/kg groups, partial responders had among the lowest normalized peripheral clonal expansion, particularly in CD8+ T cells. At doses of 0.1 to 3.0 mg/kg, clonal expansion of both CD4+ and CD8+ blood T cells was observed from baseline to week 6. After ivuxolimab, more expanded clones were found on average in CD8+ T cells than in CD4+ T cells.

As regards this clone: The antigen this receptor binds is unknown. Base qualities are not at hand, and no much larger clone is one base apart.

The junction shows trimming of 4 bases on V and 5 bases on J, plus 18 bases between the germline ends. From its cysteine to its phenylalanine, the CDR3 spans 16 amino acids. Just CDR3 DNA is preserved here, 48 bases in frame from base 1. Via the germline V gene, CDR1 is MNHNS and CDR2 SASEGT. The trial excluded patients who had a history of autoimmune disease or were on systemic immunosuppression. In every dose cohort, peripheral blood was drawn for TCR sequencing at baseline, cycle 4 day 1, and cycle 7 day 1. Samples were obtained from an open-label, multicenter, first-in-human phase I dose-escalation trial of ivuxolimab. Adults with locally advanced or metastatic melanoma, renal cell, hepatocellular, or head and neck squamous cell carcinoma were enrolled in the trial. CD4+ and CD8+ T cells were sorted separately from peripheral blood before TCR sequencing. To sequence the TCRbeta CDR3 region, genomic DNA was isolated from the sorted cells. The immunoSEQ Assay was used to sequence the TCRbeta CDR3 regions. This is the immuneACCESS table as TCRdb keeps it, with only in-frame sequences that have V and J called. A part of the clones is gone; compared with another copy, unresolved V genes explain less than half, and the rest is unexplained. A total of around 60,000 clones appear in this sample, nearly 85% of them only once. The top ten constitute roughly 1.9% of the sample.

The sequence joins TRBV6-1 to TRBJ1-3; the D segment cannot be called with confidence. This specimen was CD4+ or CD8+ T cells sorted from blood, taken in a trial of the OX40 agonist ivuxolimab. This clonotype was sampled from an adult with an advanced solid tumor such as melanoma, head and neck, liver or kidney cancer. The CDR3 sequence is CASSVNVVESRNTIYF. The bases read TGTGCCAGCAGTGTCAACGTGGTGGAGAGTCGAAACACCATATATTTT.